The 20 T cell receptor beta chains reported below all come from one sample, sequenced in a study of blood T cells in healthy people across ages. The second PCR ran about 6 to 11 cycles with a sample-barcoded 5' primer and J-beta primers. Using its own MiXCR run on the 5' RACE reads, TCRdb lists one record per CDR3 protein. The data show about 780,000 distinct CDR3 sequences, less than 60% seen once. The sequenced sample was blood. The receptors here all came from a man at least 80 years old in good health.

Ten or more counts support this clonotype. The CDR3 DNA reads as TGCAGTGCTAGTAACAGCGGGAGGTACTACGAGCAGTACTTC. Translating it yields CSASNSGRYYEQYF. The chain is built from TRBV20-1 and TRBJ2-7, with 9 bases that match TRBD2. Trimming cost V 3 bases and J 3 bases; bases outside gene matches: 6. This CDR3 has 14 amino acids. Germline loops: CDR1 DFQATT, CDR2 SNEGSKA (reference sequence).

This clonotype appeared a few times. The J gene is TRBJ2-7, the V gene TRBV2; no definite D call. The germline gives CDR1 SNHLY, CDR2 FYNNEI. The CDR3 spans 14 residues. Trimming took 2 bases from V and 1 from J, leaving 9 bases between them. The CDR3 region has the DNA TGTGCCAGCAGTGAAAGGGCAGATTCCTACGAGCAGTACTTC. Protein product: CASSERADSYEQYF.

Remarks on this clonotype: With a much larger clone just one base away, this may be a read error. J is TRBJ2-1 and V is TRBV29-1; D remains unclear. This CDR3 is 11 amino acids long. V lost 5 bases and J 10 bases, leaving 12 bases between the germline ends. Germline V gene sequence: CDR1 SQVTM, CDR2 ANQGSEA. In DNA form, the CDR3 reads TGCAGCGTTAGAGTAGCCTACGAGCAGTTCTTC. This gives the protein CSVRVAYEQFF.

The gene calls are TRBV20-1 and TRBJ2-7; maybe TRBD2 (5 bases). V lost 5 bases, J lost 6 bases, and 20 bases lay in between. The CDR3 covers 14 residues. Per the germline V gene, CDR1 is DFQATT and CDR2 is SNEGSKA (reference sequence). The CDR3 loop reads CSASPGRGPSEQYF. CDR3 sequence (DNA): TGCAGTGCTTCGCCGGGGAGAGGTCCCAGCGAGCAGTACTTC.

V usage is TRBV20-1 and J usage is TRBJ2-1; D unresolved. Looked up from germline, CDR1 is DFQATT and CDR2 is SNEGSKA (reference sequence). The CDR3 loop spans 14 amino acids. The V end was cut by 3 bases, the J end by 0 bases, with 9 bases between. CDR3: CSARGFSSYNEQFF. The CDR3, as DNA: TGCAGTGCTAGGGGCTTTTCCTCCTACAATGAGCAGTTCTTC.

The V call is TRBV29-1, the J call TRBJ2-1; 10 nucleotides line up with TRBD2. The V gene end was trimmed by 4 bases and the J gene end by 5 bases; junction bases not matched to a gene: 8. The CDR3 sequence is 15 residues long. The germline V gene encodes CDR1 SQVTM and CDR2 ANQGSEA. The CDR3 loop is CSVAGPAGGNNEQFF. The CDR3 nucleotides read TGCAGCGTTGCTGGACCAGCGGGGGGGAACAATGAGCAGTTCTTC.

This clonotype was counted a few times. V and J are TRBV5-6 and TRBJ1-1; D ambiguous. The CDR3 loop spans 13 amino acids. Germline V gene lookup returns CDR1 SGHDT and CDR2 YYEEEE. With 2 bases removed from V and 0 bases from J, the gap between germline ends came to 5 bases. CDR3 DNA sequence: TGTGCCAGCAGCTTTTCCGTGAACACTGAAGCTTTCTTT. Protein: CASSFSVNTEAFF.

A remark on this clonotype: A much larger clone lies a single base off, so this may be a read error. The V gene is TRBV5-5, the J gene TRBJ2-7; 7 positions match TRBD2. Germline V gives CDR1 SGHKS, CDR2 YYEKEE (reference sequence). This CDR3 spans 15 amino acids. Losses at the gene ends were 4 bases for V and 7 bases for J; bases not matched to a gene: 14. CDR3 region: CASSPTRGGSNEQYF. The CDR3 DNA sequence: TGTGCCAGCAGCCCGACTAGGGGAGGGTCCAATGAGCAGTACTTC.

This clonotype was seen a handful of times. The chain recombines TRBV28 with TRBJ2-4, with D maybe TRBD2 (6 bases). Deletions cut 2 bases from V and 8 bases from J, with 10 bases between. There are 13 residues in the CDR3. From germline, CDR1 is MDHEN and CDR2 SYDVKM. The CDR3: CASSLTGAYIQYF. CDR3 in DNA: TGTGCCAGCAGTTTAACGGGAGCGTACATTCAGTACTTC.

J is TRBJ2-3 and V is TRBV12-3 or TRBV12-4; 11 nucleotides line up with TRBD2. CDR3 length: 14 amino acids. V shed 5 bases and J 14 bases; nucleotides not matched to a gene: 12. In nucleotides, the CDR3 is TGTGCCAGCAGTCCCCTAGCGGGAGGTACCGCGCGGTATTTT. Protein sequence: CASSPLAGGTARYF.

This clonotype has only a few counts. The chain has TRBV12-3 or TRBV12-4 and TRBJ2-3; 9 bases agree with TRBD1. This CDR3 has 15 amino acids. J gave up 5 bases and V 4 bases, and 7 bases lay outside the gene matches. CDR3 DNA sequence: TGTGCCAGCAGTTCCGAGAACAGGGGGCTAGATACGCAGTATTTT. This encodes CASSSENRGLDTQYF.

V usage is TRBV24-1 and J usage is TRBJ2-4; 8 nucleotides align to TRBD1. This CDR3 is 15 amino acids long. In germline, CDR1 is KGHDR, CDR2 SFDVKD. Trimming removed 9 bases from V and 4 bases from J; junction bases left unmatched: 10. CDR3 nucleotide sequence: TGTGCCACCCCAGACAGGGGTGCCCAAAAAAACATTCAGTACTTC. This codes for CATPDRGAQKNIQYF.

This clonotype showed up just once. A clone one base away is much larger, so this may be a read error. The genes are TRBV9 and TRBJ1-1; D is undetermined. Per the germline V gene, CDR1 is SGDLS and CDR2 is YYNGEE. The CDR3 is made up of 14 amino acids. The CDR3 DNA follows: TGTGCCAGCAACGTAGGAGGAACGAACACTGAAGCTTTCTTT. Translated, it gives CASNVGGTNTEAFF. Full variable domain (missing parts from reference TRBV9 and TRBJ1-1): DSGVTQTPKHLITATGQRVTLRCSPRSGDLSVYWYQQSLDQGLQFLIQYYNGEERAKGNILERFSAQQFPDLHSELNLSSLELGDSALYFCASNVGGTNTEAFFGQGTRLTVV.

This clonotype was seen a few times. The chain joins TRBV7-3 to TRBJ1-1; 7 nucleotides align to TRBD1. V trimming: 6 bases; J trimming: 5 bases; junction bases outside the gene matches: 12. CDR3 length equals 15 residues. In germline, CDR1 is SGHTA, CDR2 FQGTGA. Written as DNA, the CDR3 is TGTGCCAGCAGTTCCTCAGGGGGGCCGGGAACTGAAGCTTTCTTT. Its protein product is CASSSSGGPGTEAFF.

The V call is TRBV4-2, the J call TRBJ2-1; D remains ambiguous. Germline V gene sequence: CDR1 LGHNA, CDR2 YNFKEQ. This CDR3 has 16 residues. The germline V and J ends were trimmed by 0 bases and 7 bases, with 16 bases remaining between them. CDR3 sequence: CASSQDRILNGNEQFF. CDR3 coding DNA: TGTGCCAGCAGCCAAGATCGGATCCTTAACGGGAATGAGCAGTTCTTC.

The V gene is TRBV6-2 or TRBV6-3, the J gene TRBJ2-1; 11 positions agree with TRBD2. The ends lost 10 bases at V and 3 bases at J; junction bases unmatched: 2. CDR1 MNHEY and CDR2 SVGEGT come from the germline V gene. This CDR3 comprises 13 residues. The CDR3 region has the DNA TGTGCCACGGGGACTAGCGGCTACAATGAGCAGTTCTTC. Amino acid sequence: CATGTSGYNEQFF.

Here the CDR3 reads CASSVILGPIYEQYF. DNA of the CDR3: TGTGCCAGCAGTGTCATCCTAGGGCCGATCTACGAGCAGTACTTC. The chain joins TRBV2 to TRBJ2-5, with D unresolved. The DNA end is a closer match to TRBJ2-7, so the J assignment may be wrong. Germline CDR1 and CDR2: SNHLY and FYNNEI. The CDR3 length is 15 residues.

This rearrangement joins TRBV9 to TRBJ2-3; 10 bases map to TRBD1. The J segment lost 3 bases and the V segment lost 4 bases, leaving 5 bases of the junction unmatched. The V gene's germline CDR1 is SGDLS and CDR2 YYNGEE. CDR3 size: 15 residues. CDR3 nucleotide sequence: TGTGCCAGCAGCTCCGGGGACAGGGGTACAGATACGCAGTATTTT. Translated: CASSSGDRGTDTQYF.

This clonotype has just a few counts. The chain employs TRBV20-1 and TRBJ2-7; 10 positions match TRBD2. The CDR3 loop spans 15 amino acids. Germline values: CDR1 DFQATT, CDR2 SNEGSKA (reference sequence). J lost 2 bases, V lost 8 bases, and 12 bases had no gene match. In DNA, the CDR3 is TGCAGTCTCGGGGCTAGCGGGAGTCACCCCTACGAGCAGTACTTC. It codes for CSLGASGSHPYEQYF.

The CDR3 spells CASSQGTGGYQPQHF. CDR3 DNA sequence: TGTGCCAGCAGCCAGGGGACAGGGGGTTATCAGCCCCAGCATTTT. The chain recombines TRBV3-1 with TRBJ1-5; 11 bases are shared with TRBD1. This CDR3 is 15 amino acids long. Trimming at V came to 3 bases and at J to 5 bases, leaving 3 bases not matched to a gene. Germline V lookup: CDR1 LGHDT, CDR2 YNNKEL (reference sequence).